What follows are 32 T cell receptor beta chains derived from one specimen sequenced in a study of blood T cells in healthy people across ages. The authors ran a second PCR of 7 to 11 cycles using a sample-barcoded 5' primer and a J-beta primer mix. TCRdb ran MiXCR on the 5' RACE reads and lists one entry per CDR3 protein. The sample has just under 900,000 distinct CDR3 sequences, around 30% seen once. The specimen sequenced was blood. Receptors originate from an elderly woman in good health.

V gene TRBV4-1 combines with J gene TRBJ1-6, with D possibly being TRBD1 (6 bases). The V gene lost 1 base and the J gene lost 6 bases, with 13 bases spanning the gap. Germline lookup yields CDR1 MGHRA and CDR2 YSYEKL. CDR3 length equals 16 residues. The DNA for the CDR3 is TGCGCCAGCAGCCAAGGACCGGGACACAGTAATTCACCCCTCCACTTT. Translation: CASSQGPGHSNSPLHF.

Points on this clonotype: Since a much larger clone is just one base distant, this may be a read error. The J gene is TRBJ2-1, the V gene TRBV29-1; TRBD1 aligns across 8 bases. The last part of the DNA fits TRBJ2-7 better; the J call may be wrong. The CDR3 has 16 residues. From germline, CDR1 is SQVTM and CDR2 ANQGSEA. CDR3 in DNA: TGCAGCGTTGTCAGGGGTAGCCAGGGGGCCTACAATGAGCAGTACTTC. Translation gives CSVVRGSQGAYNEQYF.

The chain employs TRBV10-3 and TRBJ1-1, with D hard to call. Per germline, CDR1 ENHRY and CDR2 SYGVKD. The CDR3 length is 15 residues. The ends were cut back, 6 bases at V and 4 bases at J, with 18 bases in the middle. CDR3 loop: CAISEAGPRVTEAFF. The CDR3 DNA is TGTGCCATCAGCGAGGCGGGCCCCCGGGTCACTGAAGCTTTCTTT.

At least ten counts were recorded for this clonotype. The CDR3 region is CASSVGQGYNYGYTF. CDR3 coding DNA: TGTGCCAGCAGCGTGGGACAGGGATATAACTATGGCTACACCTTC. The gene calls are TRBV9 and TRBJ1-2, with 9 bases lining up with TRBD1. Germline CDR1 and CDR2: SGDLS and YYNGEE. With V trimmed by 2 bases and J by 1 base, 3 bases remained unmatched. The CDR3 length is 15 residues.

This clonotype was found many times. J is TRBJ2-3 and V is TRBV11-3; D is unresolved. The CDR3 sequence is 15 residues long. The germline V and J ends were trimmed by 6 bases and 4 bases, with 17 bases remaining between them. Per germline, CDR1 SGHNT and CDR2 YENEEA. The CDR3 DNA reads TGTGCCAGCAGTCCACCGGGTCCTGGGGCAGATACGCAGTATTTT. It codes for CASSPPGPGADTQYF.

The J gene is TRBJ2-1, the V gene TRBV7-6; D not certain. The V gene lost 5 bases and the J gene lost 0 bases, with 8 bases spanning the gap. The CDR3 has 14 amino acids. Germline V gene data show CDR1 as SGHVS and CDR2 as FNYEAQ. CDR3 DNA: TGTGCCAGCAGCCGAGGCATCTCCTACAATGAGCAGTTCTTC. Protein: CASSRGISYNEQFF. Together with reference TRBV7-6 and TRBJ2-1, the CDR3 gives the full variable domain: GAGVSQSPRYKVTKRGQDVALRCDPISGHVSLYWYRQALGQGPEFLTYFNYEAQQDKSGLPNDRFSAERPEGSISTLTIQRTEQRDSAMYRCASSRGISYNEQFFGPGTRLTVL.

Notes on this clonotype: One base away lies a much larger clone, so this may be a sequencing read error. The V call is TRBV4-1, the J call TRBJ2-7; 8 nucleotides agree with TRBD1. CDR1 and CDR2 (germline): MGHRA, YSYEKL. CDR3 length: 16 residues. The CDR3 sequence is CTSSQDWDRSSYEQYF. The CDR3 nucleotides read TGCACCAGCAGCCAAGATTGGGACAGGAGCTCCTACGAGCAGTACTTC.

This clonotype was found once. CDR3 region: CASREMAYEQYF. The CDR3 DNA sequence: TGTGCCAGCAGGGAAATGGCCTACGAGCAGTACTTC. The genes are TRBV7-9 and TRBJ2-7; no firm D call. The germline V gene encodes CDR1 SEHNR and CDR2 FQNEAQ (reference sequence). The CDR3 is 12 amino acids. Trimming removed 6 bases from V and 2 bases from J, with 8 bases in between. Full variable domain (remainder filled in from reference TRBV7-9 and TRBJ2-7): DTGVSQNPRHKITKRGQNVTFRCDPISEHNRLYWYRQTLGQGPEFLTYFQNEAQLEKSRLLSDRFSAERPKGSFSTLEIQRTEQGDSAMYLCASREMAYEQYFGPGTRLTVT.

This clonotype was found many times. The genes are TRBV2 and TRBJ2-3; D may be TRBD1 (6 bases). The ends were cut back, 5 bases at V and 2 bases at J, with 11 bases in the middle. The CDR3 spans 14 residues. Germline V gene data show CDR1 as SNHLY and CDR2 as FYNNEI. CDR3 amino acids: CASSPTGNTDTQYF. The CDR3 DNA sequence: TGTGCCAGCAGTCCAACAGGGAACACAGATACGCAGTATTTT.

A few counts support this clonotype. V and J are TRBV20-1 and TRBJ2-7, with D perhaps TRBD2 (7 bases). Looked up from germline, CDR1 is DFQATT and CDR2 is SNEGSKA (reference sequence). Trimming stripped 5 bases from V and 5 bases from J, with 16 bases between. This CDR3 contains 13 residues. The DNA of the CDR3 is TGCAGTGCTGCCTGGGGGGGGCGGAACGAGCAGTACTTC. Translated: CSAAWGGRNEQYF.

This chain connects TRBV5-1 to TRBJ1-2; D gene ambiguous. This CDR3 has 13 residues. Germline V gene data show CDR1 as SGHRS and CDR2 as YFSETQ. The V end was cut by 2 bases, the J end by 7 bases, with 12 bases between. The CDR3 DNA reads TGCGCCAGCAGCTTCCTAGACATCGGTGGCTACACCTTC. This translates into CASSFLDIGGYTF.

The gene calls are TRBV10-3 and TRBJ2-5; 7 bases line up with TRBD1. The J call is uncertain, as TRBJ2-7 better fits the DNA end. The CDR3 length is 14 residues. The germline V gene encodes CDR1 ENHRY and CDR2 SYGVKD. Written as DNA, the CDR3 is TGTGCCACCTCGAGAGGGGGCTCAGCCTACGAGCAGTACTTC. As protein: CATSRGGSAYEQYF.

The V and J genes are TRBV6-5 and TRBJ2-7; TRBD2 matches at 10 bases. The length of the CDR3 is 17 residues. Germline V lookup: CDR1 MNHEY, CDR2 SVGAGI. The V and J ends lost 0 bases and 3 bases, in that order; junction bases with no gene match: 8. This CDR3 reads CASSYSRVASGSYEQYF. Here the CDR3 DNA reads TGTGCCAGCAGTTACTCGAGGGTTGCTAGCGGGAGCTACGAGCAGTACTTC.

Remarks on this clonotype: The CDR3 ends on some other residue instead of the conserved phenylalanine or tryptophan, so this is likely a read error. The V call is TRBV11-2, the J call TRBJ2-6; 7 bases match TRBD1. With V trimmed by 4 bases and J by 0 bases, 12 bases remained unmatched. This CDR3 is 19 amino acids long. CDR1 and CDR2 from the germline V gene are SGHAT and FQNNGV. CDR3 sequence reads: CASSSPLGQVTSGANVLTC. In DNA form, the CDR3 reads TGTGCCAGCAGCTCCCCGCTAGGACAGGTTACCTCTGGGGCCAACGTCCTGACTTGC.

This clonotype was recorded at least ten times. The chain combines TRBV7-2 with TRBJ2-1; no clear D. The germline V gene has CDR1 SGHTA and CDR2 FQGNSA. Trimming took off 2 bases at V and 6 bases at J, with 8 bases between the two ends. CDR3 length: 13 residues. CDR3 amino acids: CASSLNVINEQFF. For the CDR3, the DNA is TGTGCCAGCAGCTTAAATGTGATCAATGAGCAGTTCTTC.

As regards this clonotype: This may arise from a read error, as a much more abundant clone is one base away. The chain combines TRBV7-2 with TRBJ2-7; D possibly matches TRBD1 or TRBD2 (5 bases each). This CDR3 spans 16 amino acids. V shed 5 bases and J shed 7 bases, with 24 bases lying between them. Germline CDR1 and CDR2: SGHTA and FQGNSA. DNA of the CDR3: TGTGCCAGCAGCCAGCCGCGGAAGGGGAGAGACAATGAGCAGTACTTC. Its translation: CASSQPRKGRDNEQYF.

This clonotype was seen repeatedly, ten times or more. V usage is TRBV7-9 and J usage is TRBJ2-5; D ambiguous. Trimming pared 5 bases from V and 2 bases from J, leaving 6 bases between. The CDR3 runs 12 residues. The germline CDR1 and CDR2 sequences are SEHNR and FQNEAQ (reference sequence). DNA of the CDR3: TGTGCCAGCAGCAACCCACAAGAGACCCAGTACTTC. It codes for CASSNPQETQYF.

This clonotype turned up a few times. V is TRBV5-6 and J is TRBJ2-3; 7 positions match TRBD1. The CDR3 loop spans 17 amino acids. Germline assignment: CDR1 SGHDT and CDR2 YYEEEE. V trimming: 2 bases; J trimming: 0 bases; junction bases outside the gene matches: 9. The CDR3 loop reads CASSFQRGLGSTDTQYF. Written as DNA, the CDR3 is TGTGCCAGCAGCTTTCAAAGGGGGCTGGGGAGCACAGATACGCAGTATTTT.

This clonotype came up many times. DNA for the CDR3: TGCAGTGCTTCCTCGGGACAGGGGACTGAAAAACTGTTTTTT. Protein product: CSASSGQGTEKLFF. This chain links TRBV20-1 with TRBJ1-4; 10 bases are a match to TRBD1. Germline CDR1 DFQATT, CDR2 SNEGSKA (reference sequence). The CDR3 totals 14 residues. V lost 5 bases to trimming and J lost 7 bases; unmatched junction nucleotides: 7.

This clonotype turned up a few times. The CDR3 loop reads CASSPGPSPRGYTF. CDR3 DNA sequence: TGTGCCAGCAGCCCAGGGCCCAGTCCGAGGGGCTACACCTTC. The chain employs TRBV7-2 and TRBJ1-2, with D perhaps matching TRBD1 (5 bases). The CDR3 runs to 14 residues. Germline V gene sequence: CDR1 SGHTA, CDR2 FQGNSA. Trimming stripped 5 bases from V and 8 bases from J, with 18 bases between.

The sample holds a few counts of this clonotype. The chain carries TRBV10-3 and TRBJ1-2; 7 nucleotides match TRBD1. With 6 bases clipped from V and 8 bases from J, the junction kept 15 bases outside the gene matches. The germline V gene has CDR1 ENHRY and CDR2 SYGVKD. The CDR3 has 15 residues. The CDR3 spells CAISPDSGTAVGYTF. The CDR3 region has the DNA TGTGCCATCAGCCCAGATAGCGGGACAGCGGTGGGCTACACCTTC.

This chain links TRBV12-3 or TRBV12-4 with TRBJ1-2; D is possibly TRBD1 (6 bases). This CDR3 has 14 amino acids. Trimming removed 7 bases from V and 6 bases from J, with 18 bases in between. For the CDR3, the DNA is TGTGCCAGCACCGCGGGACATCAACCTAATGGCTACACCTTC. Its protein product is CASTAGHQPNGYTF.

V and J are TRBV7-2 and TRBJ2-3; D is possibly TRBD2 (5 bases). Trimming shortened V by 5 bases and J by 8 bases, and 14 bases separated the two germline ends. Germline CDR1 and CDR2: SGHTA and FQGNSA. CDR3 length: 13 residues. CDR3 protein: CASSDNTGVTQYF. The CDR3 bases are TGTGCCAGCAGCGATAATACCGGGGTTACGCAGTATTTT.

As regards this clonotype: A read error is possible here, since a much larger clone lies one base away. The chain links TRBV18 to TRBJ2-7; D possibly corresponds to TRBD2 (6 bases). Germline V gene sequence: CDR1 KGHSH, CDR2 LQKENI. The V end lost 8 bases, the J end lost 6 bases, and 14 bases lay between the germline ends. This CDR3 comprises 12 residues. The DNA for the CDR3 is TGTGCCAGCCCACAGGCGGGGAGCGAGCAGTACTTC. Translation: CASPQAGSEQYF.

This clonotype came up a few times. The chain combines TRBV3-1 with TRBJ1-2; D is possibly TRBD1 (6 bases). The CDR3 contains 14 residues. The V gene lost 4 bases and the J gene lost 4 bases, with 13 bases spanning the gap. Germline assignment: CDR1 LGHDT and CDR2 YNNKEL (reference sequence). Here the CDR3 reads CASSRLGGGYGYTF. In nucleotides, the CDR3 is TGTGCCAGCAGCCGCCTCGGGGGCGGCTATGGCTACACCTTC.

In its sample, this clonotype was seen many times. V is TRBV2 and J is TRBJ1-5, with 7 bases aligning to TRBD1. The V segment lost 8 bases and the J segment 6 bases; nucleotides outside the gene matches: 13. CDR3 size: 15 residues. From germline, CDR1 is SNHLY and CDR2 FYNNEI. This chain's CDR3 is CASLRGDRVAQPQHF. CDR3 coding DNA: TGTGCCAGCCTGCGAGGAGACAGGGTGGCTCAGCCCCAGCATTTT.

This clonotype appeared many times. The chain employs TRBV6-2 or TRBV6-3 and TRBJ2-7, with TRBD2 matching 14 bases. The CDR3 consists of 15 residues. Germline V gives CDR1 MNHEY, CDR2 SVGEGT. J was trimmed by 4 bases and V by 5 bases; bases with no gene match: 4. CDR3 residues: CASSPWTSGGYEQYF. As DNA, the CDR3 is TGTGCCAGCAGTCCTTGGACTAGCGGGGGGTACGAGCAGTACTTC.

This clonotype was seen only once. V is TRBV5-1 and J is TRBJ2-3; TRBD1 matches at 8 bases. The CDR3 spans 16 residues. CDR1 is SGHRS and CDR2 is YFSETQ in the germline V gene. V lost 3 bases to trimming and J lost 5 bases; unmatched junction nucleotides: 11. CDR3 region: CASSSDRVMVLDTQYF. In nucleotides, the CDR3 is TGCGCCAGCAGCTCGGACAGGGTTATGGTCCTAGATACGCAGTATTTT.

The chain links TRBV30 to TRBJ1-4; D is undetermined. Trimming pared 0 bases from V and 4 bases from J, leaving 18 bases between. Germline CDR1 reads GTSNPN; CDR2 reads SVGIG (reference sequence). CDR3 length: 17 amino acids. Here the CDR3 reads CAWSVSYGGRVNEKLFF. For the CDR3, the DNA is TGTGCCTGGAGTGTATCGTACGGAGGCCGGGTTAATGAAAAACTGTTTTTT.

The chain combines TRBV6-5 with TRBJ2-5; the D gene is possibly TRBD1 (5 bases). Trimming cost V 1 base and J 2 bases, with 11 bases left between them. Germline CDR1 is MNHEY and CDR2 is SVGAGI. The CDR3 loop spans 15 amino acids. This CDR3 reads CASSYFDSQQETQYF. Written as DNA, the CDR3 is TGTGCCAGCAGTTACTTCGACAGCCAACAAGAGACCCAGTACTTC.

The rearrangement joins TRBV20-1 to TRBJ2-5, with 8 bases that match TRBD2. Germline trimming cut 0 bases from V and 10 bases from J; bases unmatched to any gene: 16. The germline V gene has CDR1 DFQATT and CDR2 SNEGSKA (reference sequence). The CDR3 totals 16 residues. CDR3 region: CSARDWGLSGGKDQYF. The DNA of the CDR3 is TGCAGTGCTAGAGATTGGGGACTATCGGGGGGGAAGGACCAGTACTTC.

This clonotype was detected many times. The chain has TRBV7-7 and TRBJ2-5; no clear D. The CDR3 is made up of 12 amino acids. The V gene's germline CDR1 is SSHAT and CDR2 FNYEAQ (reference sequence). With 6 bases removed from V and 1 base from J, the gap between germline ends came to 6 bases. CDR3 amino acids: CASSRLQETQYF. CDR3 nucleotides: TGTGCCAGCAGTCGTCTCCAAGAGACCCAGTACTTC.